These T cell receptor beta chains were read from a single sample in a study of T-cell reconstitution after alpha-beta-depleted transplantation in children. TCRdb reanalysed the PCR reads using MiXCR and keeps one entry per CDR3 protein. This table holds roughly 350,000 distinct CDR3 sequences, around 15% found once. Source: PBMCs, mostly from graft donor cells, taken 360 days after TCRalphabeta/CD19-depleted stem cell transplant. Every receptor here comes from a male patient aged 2 to 9 who had a stem cell transplant for acute lymphoblastic leukemia, so the T cells may come from the graft donor. The CDR3 runs from the conserved cysteine through the conserved F or W. The order of the fields is clone size, J gene, D gene, V gene, CDR3 DNA, CDR3 protein. The D gene is left open where the match is weak. Some rows have no size entry. The others give once, few or many, or a class for an expanded clone.

>NA|TRBJ2-7|TRBD2|TRBV6-2/TRBV6-3
TGTGCCAGCAGTTACTCCCCCTACGGCGGGAGGTATCAAAGCTCCTACGAGCAGTACTTC
CASSYSPYGGRYQSSYEQYF
>NA|TRBJ2-7|NA|TRBV12-3/TRBV12-4
TGTGCCAGCAGTTCCCCCCTGGGGCTCTTCTACGAGCAGTACTTC
CASSSPLGLFYEQYF
>few|TRBJ1-1|TRBD1|TRBV5-1
TGCGCCAGCAGCTTGGGGACAGGGGCAGCGAACACTGAAGCTTTCTTT
CASSLGTGAANTEAFF
>NA|TRBJ2-7|NA|TRBV28
TGTGCCAGCAGGGACGGATTATACGAGCAGTACTTC
CASRDGLYEQYF
>NA|TRBJ1-5|NA|TRBV12-3/TRBV12-4
TGTGCCAGCAGTTTGAGATTTACCCTTTATAGCAATCAGCCCCAGCATTTT
CASSLRFTLYSNQPQHF
>NA|TRBJ1-1|NA|TRBV29-1
TGCAGCGTTGGGGGGGGGACGGGAAACACTGAAGCTTTCTTT
CSVGGGTGNTEAFF
>many|TRBJ2-2|TRBD1|TRBV28
TGTGCCAGCAGCACAGGGGAATGGACCGGGGAGCTGTTTTTT
CASSTGEWTGELFF
>few|TRBJ2-7|TRBD2|TRBV4-1
TGCGCCAGCAGCCAAGTCCGGGAGGGGCCCTACGAGCAGTACTTC
CASSQVREGPYEQYF
>NA|TRBJ2-7|NA|TRBV9
TGTGCCAGCAGCGTAGATCCTTCTAGCTACGAGCAGTACTTC
CASSVDPSSYEQYF
>many|TRBJ2-7|NA|TRBV27
TGTGCCAGCAGTTTCGACGGTTCCTACGAGCAGTACTTC
CASSFDGSYEQYF
>many|TRBJ2-7|TRBD2|TRBV12-3/TRBV12-4
TGTGCCAGCAGTTCGGGACTAGGTTTTTACGAGCAGTACTTC
CASSSGLGFYEQYF
>NA|TRBJ2-1|NA|TRBV4-3
TGCGCCAGCAGCCAAAAACCCGGGCTAGCAAGCTACAATGAGCAGTTCTTC
CASSQKPGLASYNEQFF
>many|TRBJ2-3|TRBD1|TRBV6-5
TGTGCCAGCAGCCTCGGACAGGGCCGGGGTGATACGCAGTATTTT
CASSLGQGRGDTQYF
>few|TRBJ2-3|TRBD2|TRBV4-3
TGCGCCAGCAGCCAAGATTCGGGACTAGCGGGACGCACAGATACGCAGTATTTT
CASSQDSGLAGRTDTQYF